This T cell receptor (beta chain) was identified during a study of post-analysis software for immune sequencing data. Background on the study: There were relapsing-remitting, secondary progressive and progressive-relapsing multiple sclerosis among the disease courses included. Points from the study as a whole: Same-batch preparations were strongly co-clustered by F measure. Diversity measured as normalized Chao1 was significantly lower in multiple sclerosis patients than in controls.

Details on this clonotype: The antigen remains unidentified.

Built from TCR beta cDNA, the libraries had unique molecular identifiers in them. The yield from about 1 to 10 million T cells was roughly 500,000 cDNA molecules in total. TCRdb reprocessed the PCR reads with MiXCR, giving one entry per CDR3 protein. The sample records about 560,000 distinct CDR3 sequences, roughly two fifths being singletons. The source of this sequence is a girl aged 10-17 years with multiple sclerosis. Sequencing was done on a sample of blood.

The CDR3: CASSEARGFYEQYF. The CDR3 nucleotides are TGTGCCAGCAGTGAAGCGCGGGGATTCTACGAGCAGTACTTC. This sequence joins TRBV6-1 and TRBJ2-7, with a tentative D call TRBD2 (6 bases). Germline V lookup: CDR1 MNHNS, CDR2 SASEGT. Trimming left V 0 bases short and J 3 bases short, with 9 bases between. The CDR3 extends over 14 amino acids.